This is a list of T cell receptor beta chains from one sample in a study of blood T cell repertoires in COVID-19. Measured with immunoSEQ multiplex PCR; TCRdb has only the in-frame clones, and not every one. Among 120,000 to 150,000 clones listed, 84% were seen once. Sequencing input: PBMCs or T cells enriched from blood (not recorded which). Receptor source: a woman aged 50 to 65 who had been exposed to COVID-19. The CDR3 runs from the conserved cysteine through the conserved F or W. The D gene is left open where the match is weak. Part of the rows lack a size; the others show once, few, many or a class for expanded clones.

abundance	d_gene	v_gene	j_gene	CDR3nt	CDR3aa
once	-	TRBV12-3/TRBV12-4	TRBJ1-2	TGTGCCAGCAGCGGAAAGGGAGCTGGCTACACCTTC	CASSGKGAGYTF
-	TRBD2	TRBV10-3	TRBJ2-7	TGTGCCATCAGTAAATCGGGGACTAGCAGCTACGAGCAGTACTTC	CAISKSGTSSYEQYF
-	-	TRBV12-3/TRBV12-4	TRBJ1-2	TGTGCCAGCAGGAGGAACAGGGATGGCTACACCTTC	CASRRNRDGYTF
once	TRBD1	TRBV19	TRBJ1-1	TGTGCCAGCTTCAGGGGGCAGAACACTGAAGCTTTCTTT	CASFRGQNTEAFF
-	-	TRBV10-3	TRBJ2-1	TGTGCCATCAGTGAGTCGGGCCCCATGGCGTACAATGAGCAGTTCTTC	CAISESGPMAYNEQFF
-	-	TRBV7-2	TRBJ2-7	TGTGCCAGCAGCTTATGGGGGGGGACAACCTACGAGCAGTACTTC	CASSLWGGTTYEQYF
-	-	TRBV9	TRBJ2-7	TGTGCCAGCAGCGGGGCGGCAGGGGATTACGAGCAGTACTTC	CASSGAAGDYEQYF
-	-	TRBV29-1	TRBJ1-1	TGCAGCGTTGAAGGCCTATTCATGAACACTGAAGCTTTCTTT	CSVEGLFMNTEAFF
-	-	TRBV19	TRBJ2-3	TGTGCCAGTAGTATTGGAGGTGTCAGCACAGATACGCAGTATTTT	CASSIGGVSTDTQYF
-	-	TRBV9	TRBJ2-2	TGTGCCAGCAGCGTATCTGGGCAGGGGTACACCGGGGAGCTGTTTTTT	CASSVSGQGYTGELFF
once	TRBD1	TRBV7-2	TRBJ2-3	TGTGCCAGCAGCCGGACAGGGGCAGATACGCAGTATTTT	CASSRTGADTQYF
-	TRBD2	TRBV7-9	TRBJ2-5	TGTGCCAGCAGCTTGAGGACTAGCGTACAAGAGACCCAGTACTTC	CASSLRTSVQETQYF
-	-	TRBV20-1	TRBJ1-5	TGCAGTGCTAGTCGGGGGGCGGATAGCAATCAGCCCCAGCATTTT	CSASRGADSNQPQHF
-	-	TRBV5-1	TRBJ1-1	TGCGCCAGCAGCTTGGGGCGGGGCGCAGGAGCTTTCTTT	CASSLGRGAGAFF
-	-	TRBV7-7	TRBJ1-2	TGTGCCAGCAGCCCAGGGACTGGATCGGATGGCTACACCTTC	CASSPGTGSDGYTF
-	TRBD2	TRBV7-2	TRBJ2-5	TGTGCCAGCAGCGCCACCGGTGCGGGGGGGCGAGAGACCCAGTACTTC	CASSATGAGGRETQYF
-	TRBD2	TRBV25-1	TRBJ2-2	TGTGCCAGCGCCGGTAGGACTAGCGGGAACACCGGGGAGCTGTTTTTT	CASAGRTSGNTGELFF
-	-	TRBV9	TRBJ2-1	TGTGCCAGCAGCGTAGGGAGCGGCCTTTACAATGAGCAGTTCTTC	CASSVGSGLYNEQFF
few	TRBD1	TRBV5-6	TRBJ1-2	TGTGCCAGCAGCCCCACAGGGGGTTCTAGCTATGGCTACACCTTC	CASSPTGGSSYGYTF
-	TRBD1	TRBV18	TRBJ1-3	TGTGCCAGCTCCCCCCGGGGACAGGGGGCTGGAAACACCATATATTTT	CASSPRGQGAGNTIYF
-	TRBD1	TRBV6-4	TRBJ2-3	TGTGCCAGCAGTGACCAAGGACAGGGCACAGATACGCAGTATTTT	CASSDQGQGTDTQYF
once	-	TRBV6-1	TRBJ1-2	TGTGCCAGCAGTGAAGCGCTGCGGGGGATTTATGGCTACACCTTC	CASSEALRGIYGYTF
many	-	TRBV13	TRBJ1-1	TGTGCCAGCAGCATTGGGTGGGGAGACACTGAAGCTTTCTTT	CASSIGWGDTEAFF
few	-	TRBV2	TRBJ2-2	TGTGCCGGAAACAACAGGGCCGCGAACACCGGGGAGCTGTTTTTT	CAGNNRAANTGELFF
-	TRBD1	TRBV27	TRBJ1-2	TGTGCCAGCAGTTTAGGTCAGGGGGTTGTCTATGGCTACACCTTC	CASSLGQGVVYGYTF
-	-	TRBV11-2	TRBJ1-3	TGTGCCAGCAGCTTAGATCCCGGGACACGCTCTGGAAACACCATATATTTT	CASSLDPGTRSGNTIYF
-	-	TRBV6-1	TRBJ2-7	TGTGCCAGCAGTGAACATCGGGGATCCTACGAGCAGTACTTC	CASSEHRGSYEQYF
-	TRBD1	TRBV5-1	TRBJ2-7	TGCGCCAGCAGCCCACAGGGGAGCGAGCAGTACTTC	CASSPQGSEQYF
few	TRBD1	TRBV2	TRBJ1-4	TGTGCCAGCAGCCAAGGACAGGGGGCTTGGGAAAAACTGTTTTTT	CASSQGQGAWEKLFF
-	-	TRBV9	TRBJ1-4	TGTGCCAGCAGCCCTAACCCCAGGGCAGCAGTGGGGTACAATGAAAAACTGTTTTTT	CASSPNPRAAVGYNEKLFF
-	TRBD1	TRBV23-1	TRBJ1-2	TGCGCCAGCAGTCAATCGAGAGGCGGCAGGGGGGAAAATGGCTACACCTTC	CASSQSRGGRGENGYTF
-	-	TRBV11-3	TRBJ2-7	TGTGCCAGCAGCTGGAGGACTGCCTACGAGCAGTACTTC	CASSWRTAYEQYF
-	-	TRBV3-1/TRBV3-2	TRBJ2-6	TGTGCCAGCAGCCAAACTGGTGGGGCCAACGTCCTGACTTTC	CASSQTGGANVLTF
-	TRBD1	TRBV2	TRBJ2-1	TGTGCCAGCAGTGCGGACAGGGGTTCCTACAATGAGCAGTTCTTC	CASSADRGSYNEQFF
many	-	TRBV7-6	TRBJ2-5	TGTGCCAGCAGCGCCAGCCAAGAGACCCAGTACTTC	CASSASQETQYF
-	-	TRBV18	TRBJ2-5	TGTGCCAGCTCACCACGCCCCACAGGGTACCAAGAGACCCAGTACTTC	CASSPRPTGYQETQYF
-	-	TRBV5-1	TRBJ2-6	TGCGCCAGCAGCCCAGTTAATTCCGCCCCCTCTGGGGCCAACGTCCTGACTTTC	CASSPVNSAPSGANVLTF